Here is one TCR beta chain with its context. Its antigen is undetermined. TCRdb redid the calling of the 5' RACE reads with MiXCR, one entry per CDR3 protein. Among hundreds of thousands of distinct CDR3 sequences listed, roughly 31% were seen once. The data originate from a study of identical twins' blood T cells. Overall study findings and caveats: Even for out-of-frame TCRbeta, twins reportedly shared V gene usage much more than unrelated donors. Abundant TCRbeta CDR3s overlapped more between twins than with unrelated donors.

From germline, CDR1 is SGHNT and CDR2 YYREEE (reference sequence). The V end lost 4 bases, the J end lost 3 bases, and 13 bases lay between the germline ends. The CDR3 extends over 15 amino acids. J is TRBJ2-2 and V is TRBV5-4; perhaps TRBD2 as D (6 bases). The receptor comes from a woman aged 18 to 55 in good health. The sequenced sample was PBMCs. CDR3 in DNA: TGTGCCAGCAGCCCTTCTAGCGACCACACCGGGGAGCTGTTTTTT. This encodes CASSPSSDHTGELFF.